The 29 T cell receptor beta chains listed next were all sequenced from one sample in a study of identical twins. TCRdb re-called the 5' RACE reads with MiXCR, one entry per CDR3 protein. Of fewer than 900,000 distinct CDR3 sequences listed, 21% are singletons. The same data also contributed to another study, on T cells expressing NK-cell markers.

Input material: PBMCs. The origin of the receptors is a woman under 30 in good health.

This clonotype was seen more than once but under ten times. V gene TRBV20-1 combines with J gene TRBJ2-3, with a weak D call TRBD2 (6 bases). V lost 5 bases to trimming and J lost 4 bases, with 7 bases between them. In germline, CDR1 is DFQATT, CDR2 SNEGSKA (reference sequence). This CDR3 is 11 amino acids long. The CDR3 loop reads CSAGEADTQYF. The DNA for the CDR3 is TGCAGTGCTGGGGAGGCAGATACGCAGTATTTT.

This clonotype was observed a handful of times. V usage is TRBV2 and J usage is TRBJ1-3; the D is unclear. V was clipped by 4 bases and J by 1 base, with 11 bases between them. The length of the CDR3 is 15 residues. Germline V CDR1 and CDR2: SNHLY, FYNNEI. This CDR3 is CASSVIRASGNTIYF. The CDR3, as DNA: TGTGCCAGCAGTGTTATCCGGGCGTCTGGAAACACCATATATTTT.

This clonotype has only a few counts. This sequence joins TRBV7-9 and TRBJ2-5; D may be TRBD2 (6 bases). Germline V gene lookup returns CDR1 SEHNR and CDR2 FQNEAQ (reference sequence). The V end was cut by 0 bases, the J end by 5 bases, with 16 bases between. The CDR3 totals 16 residues. DNA for the CDR3: TGTGCCAGCAGCTTAGCCCCGTGGGGGGTCGGCGAGACCCAGTACTTC. The encoded protein is CASSLAPWGVGETQYF.

This sequence joins TRBV5-6 and TRBJ2-3; D possibly corresponds to TRBD2 (5 bases). V gave up 7 bases and J gave up 0 bases, with 9 bases separating them. This CDR3 has 13 amino acids. CDR1 SGHDT and CDR2 YYEEEE come from the germline V gene. CDR3 loop: CASQAGSTDTQYF. The CDR3 bases are TGTGCCAGCCAGGCGGGTAGCACAGATACGCAGTATTTT.

This clonotype was counted a few times. The gene calls are TRBV5-1 and TRBJ2-7; D is possibly TRBD1 (6 bases). From germline, CDR1 is SGHRS and CDR2 YFSETQ. The CDR3 length is 14 residues. V was pared by 6 bases and J by 3 bases, with 16 bases between. In DNA form, the CDR3 reads TGCGCCAGCACACCCGGGACACCGCTCTACGAGCAGTACTTC. Its translation is CASTPGTPLYEQYF.

The chain has TRBV28 and TRBJ2-1, with a weak D call TRBD2 (6 bases). V shed 6 bases and J shed 7 bases, with 22 bases lying between them. This CDR3 spans 16 amino acids. Germline CDR1 is MDHEN and CDR2 is SYDVKM. CDR3 coding DNA: TGTGCCAGCAGGCCTTCCGGGACTCCTAGTCTGAATGAGCAGTTCTTC. As protein: CASRPSGTPSLNEQFF. Full variable domain (rest looked up from reference TRBV28 and TRBJ2-1): DVKVTQSSRYLVKRTGEKVFLECVQDMDHENMFWYRQDPGLGLRLIYFSYDVKMKEKGDIPEGYSVSREKKERFSLILESASTNQTSMYLCASRPSGTPSLNEQFFGPGTRLTVL.

About this clonotype: One junction end does not reproduce the germline sequence, and a read error may be involved. This chain joins TRBV6-2 or TRBV6-3 and TRBJ2-2; no reliable D call. The CDR3 extends over 12 amino acids. From germline, CDR1 is MNHEY and CDR2 SVGEGT. Written as DNA, the CDR3 is TGTGCCAGCAGTTCTAACACCGGGCAGCTGTTTTTT. Translating gives CASSSNTGQLFF.

The rearrangement links TRBV18 to TRBJ2-5, with D possibly being TRBD2 (5 bases). Trimming stripped 5 bases from V and 1 base from J, with 14 bases between. CDR3 length equals 15 residues. The V gene's germline CDR1 is KGHSH and CDR2 LQKENI. The CDR3 coding sequence is TGTGCCAGCTCAGTAGGGCCCGGGATCCAAGAGACCCAGTACTTC. It translates to CASSVGPGIQETQYF.

The genes are TRBV6-6 and TRBJ2-1; D is undetermined. CDR3 size: 13 residues. Per the germline V gene, CDR1 is MNHNY and CDR2 is SVGAGI (reference sequence). V was pared by 8 bases and J by 0 bases, with 8 bases between. The CDR3 region is CASGKNSYNEQFF. The CDR3 nucleotides are TGTGCCAGCGGGAAGAACTCCTACAATGAGCAGTTCTTC.

The rearrangement uses TRBV12-3 or TRBV12-4 and TRBJ2-1, with TRBD2 matching 8 bases. The V gene end was trimmed by 3 bases and the J gene end by 12 bases; junction bases not matched to a gene: 7. This CDR3 has 13 amino acids. CDR3 sequence (DNA): TGTGCCAGCAGTTTGGCCCCTAGCGGGCTGCAGTTCTTC. It codes for CASSLAPSGLQFF.

This sequence joins TRBV7-2 and TRBJ2-7; 14 bases match TRBD2. There are 16 residues in the CDR3. CDR1 and CDR2 from the germline V gene are SGHTA and FQGNSA. The V gene end was trimmed by 5 bases and the J gene end by 5 bases; junction bases not matched to a gene: 8. The DNA of the CDR3 is TGTGCCAGCAGCGGACGGACTAGCGGGAGGAGAAACGAGCAGTACTTC. The encoded protein is CASSGRTSGRRNEQYF.

The chain recombines TRBV7-9 with TRBJ2-2; TRBD1 agrees at 7 bases. The CDR3 consists of 15 residues. Germline V lookup: CDR1 SEHNR, CDR2 FQNEAQ (reference sequence). The J segment lost 3 bases and the V segment lost 6 bases, leaving 7 bases of the junction unmatched. The CDR3 nucleotides are TGTGCCAGCAGGCGACAGGGAAGGGACACCGGGGAGCTGTTTTTT. Protein sequence: CASRRQGRDTGELFF. The variable domain in full, completed from reference TRBV7-9 and TRBJ2-2, reads DTGVSQNPRHKITKRGQNVTFRCDPISEHNRLYWYRQTLGQGPEFLTYFQNEAQLEKSRLLSDRFSAERPKGSFSTLEIQRTEQGDSAMYLCASRRQGRDTGELFFGEGSRLTVL.

The rearrangement joins TRBV5-1 to TRBJ1-1, with D possibly being TRBD1 (6 bases). Trimming removed 1 base from V and 4 bases from J, with 17 bases in between. Germline-derived CDR1 and CDR2 are SGHRS and YFSETQ. This CDR3 is 16 amino acids long. CDR3 DNA: TGCGCCAGCAGCTTGTTCAGGGGAGAGGGGGGCACTGAAGCTTTCTTT. This codes for CASSLFRGEGGTEAFF.

The rearrangement links TRBV7-9 to TRBJ2-7; TRBD2 matches 8 bases. J lost 3 bases, V lost 0 bases, and 4 bases had no gene match. Germline V CDR1 and CDR2: SEHNR, FQNEAQ (reference sequence). The CDR3 has 15 amino acids. CDR3 DNA: TGTGCCAGCAGCTTAGCGGGACTAGGGATCTACGAGCAGTACTTC. Amino acids: CASSLAGLGIYEQYF. The complete variable domain, with remaining parts taken from reference TRBV7-9 and TRBJ2-7, reads DTGVSQNPRHKITKRGQNVTFRCDPISEHNRLYWYRQTLGQGPEFLTYFQNEAQLEKSRLLSDRFSAERPKGSFSTLEIQRTEQGDSAMYLCASSLAGLGIYEQYFGPGTRLTVT.

The V call is TRBV20-1, the J call TRBJ1-2; no reliable D call. Deletions cut 8 bases from V and 1 base from J, with 11 bases between. Germline V gene data show CDR1 as DFQATT and CDR2 as SNEGSKA (reference sequence). The CDR3 is made up of 12 amino acids. The CDR3: CSTPSINYGYTF. The DNA of the CDR3 is TGCAGTACCCCCTCGATTAACTATGGCTACACCTTC.

The sample holds a few counts of this clonotype. The chain has TRBV11-2 and TRBJ1-1; D is perhaps TRBD1 (6 bases). Trimming took off 3 bases at V and 4 bases at J, with 9 bases between the two ends. CDR1 and CDR2 from the germline V gene are SGHAT and FQNNGV. CDR3 length: 13 residues. The CDR3 DNA sequence: TGTGCCAGCAGCTTGAACAGGGCCACTGAAGCTTTCTTT. Its translation: CASSLNRATEAFF.

The chain has TRBV20-1 and TRBJ2-1; 7 bases fit TRBD2. After removal of 6 bases from V and 3 bases from J, the junction contained 5 bases not matched to a gene. The CDR3 is 13 amino acids. Per germline, CDR1 DFQATT and CDR2 SNEGSKA (reference sequence). The CDR3 DNA reads as TGCAGTGCCCCCAGCGGGAACTACAATGAGCAGTTCTTC. Translated: CSAPSGNYNEQFF.

CDR3 nucleotide sequence: TGCAGTGCAATTTATCCGGGACTAGCGGGAACCTACGAGCAGTACTTC. Translation gives CSAIYPGLAGTYEQYF. V and J are TRBV20-1 and TRBJ2-7; TRBD2 matches at 13 bases. The junction had 10 bases not matched to a gene; V was cut back by 6 bases and J by 2 bases. This CDR3 is 16 amino acids long. Germline V gene data show CDR1 as DFQATT and CDR2 as SNEGSKA (reference sequence).

The genes are TRBV10-2 and TRBJ2-7, with D tentatively TRBD2 (7 bases). Trimming stripped 5 bases from V and 6 bases from J, with 17 bases between. CDR3 length: 14 amino acids. CDR1 is WSHSY and CDR2 is SAAADI in the germline V gene. The CDR3 is CASSFGGGGFEQYF. The CDR3 DNA is TGCGCCAGCAGTTTTGGTGGCGGGGGCTTCGAGCAGTACTTC.

This clonotype has at least ten counts. The V gene is TRBV7-8, the J gene TRBJ2-1; D is ambiguous. Germline CDR1 is SGHVS and CDR2 is FQNEAQ. The length of the CDR3 is 13 residues. Trimming took 1 base from V and 7 from J, leaving 8 bases between them. CDR3 protein: CASSLGRRNEQFF. The CDR3 DNA reads as TGTGCCAGCAGCTTAGGTAGACGGAATGAGCAGTTCTTC.

This clonotype came up a few times. J is TRBJ2-5 and V is TRBV29-1, with 8 bases lining up with TRBD1. Germline V gene sequence: CDR1 SQVTM, CDR2 ANQGSEA. The CDR3 runs 13 residues. V was clipped by 4 bases and J by 4 bases; unmatched bases: 5. In DNA form, the CDR3 reads TGCAGCGTTGGCCAGGGGGCGGGAGAGACCCAGTACTTC. Translated: CSVGQGAGETQYF.

This chain uses TRBV9 with TRBJ2-5, with D tentatively TRBD2 (6 bases). The CDR3 is 13 amino acids. V was shortened by 1 base and J by 3 bases, with 7 bases between the two germline ends. Germline values: CDR1 SGDLS, CDR2 YYNGEE. The CDR3, as DNA: TGTGCCAGCAGCGTATCGGGGGAAGAGACCCAGTACTTC. As protein: CASSVSGEETQYF.

The chain carries TRBV7-2 and TRBJ2-6; unclear D gene. Trimming removed 4 bases at V and 1 base at J, with 5 bases between. Germline assignment: CDR1 SGHTA and CDR2 FQGNSA. This CDR3 spans 14 amino acids. The CDR3 DNA follows: TGTGCCAGCAGCTCAGAATCTGGGGCCAACGTCCTGACTTTC. This sequence encodes CASSSESGANVLTF.

The chain combines TRBV7-2 with TRBJ2-1, with a tentative D call TRBD2 (6 bases). The CDR3 is 13 amino acids. V gave up 5 bases and J gave up 7 bases, with 12 bases separating them. Germline V CDR1 and CDR2: SGHTA, FQGNSA. CDR3: CASSGTSINEQFF. CDR3 in DNA: TGTGCCAGCAGCGGAACTAGCATAAATGAGCAGTTCTTC. The full variable domain, completed using reference TRBV7-2 and TRBJ2-1, is GAGVSQSPSNKVTEKGKDVELRCDPISGHTALYWYRQSLGQGLEFLIYFQGNSAPDKSGLPSDRFSAERTGGSVSTLTIQRTQQEDSAVYLCASSGTSINEQFFGPGTRLTVL.

The rearrangement joins TRBV15 to TRBJ1-1; D not certain. CDR3 length: 13 residues. Trimming removed 5 bases from V and 1 base from J, with 8 bases in between. Germline V gives CDR1 LNHNV, CDR2 YYDKDF (reference sequence). CDR3 in DNA: TGTGCCACCAGCGGTCAGCCGAACACTGAAGCTTTCTTT. This encodes CATSGQPNTEAFF.

In this sample, this clonotype turned up a few times. The gene calls are TRBV5-1 and TRBJ1-2; no clear D gene. Per the germline V gene, CDR1 is SGHRS and CDR2 is YFSETQ. Trimming left V 5 bases short and J 6 bases short, with 11 bases between. The length of the CDR3 is 12 residues. The CDR3 is CASSSAPHGYTF. The CDR3 region has the DNA TGCGCCAGCAGTTCTGCCCCTCATGGCTACACCTTC.

The V gene is TRBV20-1, the J gene TRBJ2-7; 9 bases are shared with TRBD1. Trimming at V came to 6 bases and at J to 5 bases, leaving 8 bases not matched to a gene. The CDR3 runs 13 residues. CDR1 is DFQATT, CDR2 SNEGSKA, per germline (reference sequence). The CDR3 is CSAAGTGFDEQYF. In nucleotides, the CDR3 is TGCAGTGCGGCCGGGACAGGGTTCGACGAGCAGTACTTC.

The chain couples TRBV11-2 to TRBJ2-1; D possibly corresponds to TRBD1 (6 bases). In germline, CDR1 is SGHAT, CDR2 FQNNGV. The CDR3 has 16 residues. The ends were cut back, 5 bases at V and 5 bases at J, with 19 bases in the middle. DNA of the CDR3: TGTGCCAGCAGCCAGGGGTTTGAGGGAAGAAACAATGAGCAGTTCTTC. Encoded protein: CASSQGFEGRNNEQFF.

The chain carries TRBV29-1 and TRBJ1-2; the D is unclear. Germline values: CDR1 SQVTM, CDR2 ANQGSEA. The length of the CDR3 is 12 residues. Trimming pared 4 bases from V and 4 bases from J, leaving 10 bases between. CDR3 sequence: CSVVYSSYGYTF. Here the CDR3 DNA reads TGCAGCGTTGTATATAGTTCCTATGGCTACACCTTC. Full variable domain (missing parts from reference TRBV29-1 and TRBJ1-2): SAVISQKPSRDICQRGTSLTIQCQVDSQVTMMFWYRQQPGQSLTLIATANQGSEATYESGFVIDKFPISRPNLTFSTLTVSNMSPEDSSIYLCSVVYSSYGYTFGSGTRLTVV.